The clone carrying this TCR beta chain was counted many times. Its target is unknown. CD4+ or CD8+ T cells at a count of some 900,000 served as input for the sorted libraries. Trimming removed 5 bases at V and 1 base at J, with 8 bases between. The CDR3 covers 13 residues. Looked up from germline, CDR1 is MNHEY and CDR2 is SMNVEV (reference sequence). The data belong to a study of neurological immune-mediated disorders. General study results and limits: TCR clonal expansion peaked in HTLV-1-associated myelopathy patients and was lowest in multiple sclerosis patients.

TCRdb passed the 5' RACE reads through MiXCR, listing each CDR3 protein once. Among tens of thousands of distinct CDR3 sequences listed, 6.5% to 7.5% were seen once. Sequenced sample: CD4+ T cells from blood. The TCR sequence derives from a man aged 45-65 years in good health. The gene calls are TRBV27 and TRBJ1-1; D unclear. The CDR3 bases are TGTGCCAGCAGTGGACCGAAGAACACTGAAGCTTTCTTT. Its protein is CASSGPKNTEAFF.